These 3 T cell receptor beta chains originate from one sample sequenced in a study of T cell repertoires in cytomegalovirus infection. MiXCR, applied by TCRdb to the reads, yields one record per CDR3 protein. The sample consists of approximately 170,000 distinct CDR3 sequences, approximately 15% of them appearing once. Material: PBMCs. All receptors come from a human donor in good health (CMV status not recorded). Some clones in this sample may be carry-over from other donors' samples.

Many counts were recorded for this clonotype. This chain uses TRBV28 with TRBJ2-5; 8 bases line up with TRBD2. The CDR3 has 14 residues. The trim removed 3 bases at V and 9 bases at J, leaving 9 bases unmatched. CDR1 is MDHEN, CDR2 SYDVKM, per germline. The CDR3 spells CASSLVREGPAQYF. The DNA of the CDR3 is TGTGCCAGCAGTTTGGTTCGGGAGGGCCCTGCCCAGTACTTC.

This chain uses TRBV25-1 with TRBJ2-1; 9 nucleotides line up with TRBD2. This CDR3 is built from 18 residues. Germline CDR1 and CDR2: MGHDK and SYGVNS. V lost 2 bases to trimming and J lost 9 bases; unmatched junction nucleotides: 17. The CDR3 reads CASSERVAGARVGGEQFF. The CDR3 DNA is TGTGCCAGCAGTGAACGGGTAGCGGGGGCACGTGTAGGAGGTGAGCAGTTCTTC.

This clonotype was recorded at least ten times. The rearrangement uses TRBV10-3 and TRBJ1-2; 9 bases fit TRBD1. Germline CDR1 is ENHRY and CDR2 is SYGVKD. The CDR3 runs 17 residues. The trim removed 6 bases at V and 4 bases at J, leaving 15 bases unmatched. The DNA of the CDR3 is TGTGCCATCAGCAGAGATCCGGGACAGGGAAAAGCCTATGGCTACACCTTC. Amino acid sequence: CAISRDPGQGKAYGYTF.